The T cell receptor beta chain described here comes from a study of T cells in Graves' hyperthyroidism and ophthalmopathy. Study conclusions and caveats: Ophthalmopathy got predicted by the model a median approximately 6 months before its onset.

Template material for amplifying TCR beta CDR3 regions consisted of RNA transcripts. HTBI primers drove first-round RT-PCR of the TCR CDR3. MiXCR, run by TCRdb on the multiplex PCR reads, gives a single entry per CDR3 protein. The table records about 360,000 distinct CDR3 sequences, approximately 19% of them present only once. The J segment lost 8 bases and the V segment lost 4 bases, leaving 14 bases of the junction unmatched. The CDR3 is made up of 17 amino acids. Per germline, CDR1 MNHNS and CDR2 SASEGT. Those patients with uncontrolled infection, other autoimmune disease, pregnancy or lactation were excluded. Ten or more counts support this clonotype. No antigen is known for it.

The clonotype originates from a woman aged 18 to 35 with Graves' hyperthyroidism. Material: blood. V usage is TRBV6-1 and J usage is TRBJ1-2; 12 bases map to TRBD1. CDR3 DNA sequence: TGTGCCAGCAGTGGTGGGGGACAGGGGGCCGGATCGGAGGGCTACACCTTC. Translating it yields CASSGGGQGAGSEGYTF.